This T cell receptor beta chain was sequenced for a study of blood T cell repertoires in COVID-19. For the study at large: Whether acute or convalescent, the COVID-19 samples came from the United States, Italy and Spain. Sample material is recorded as cDNA or gDNA derived from T cells, B-cell-depleted T cells, or PBMCs.

V lost 0 bases and J lost 1, with 9 bases in between. From germline, CDR1 is SGHRS and CDR2 YFSETQ. The CDR3 has 15 amino acids. How the authors handled the data: The assay estimated nucleated cells by amplifying reference gene primers. Produced via immunoSEQ multiplex PCR; TCRdb's table is partial and in-frame only. V, J and clone size reflect that table, while D and trimming were determined from the DNA. The sample includes about 280,000 clones, about 89% of them seen just once. The origin of this receptor is a man aged 35-49 years with acute or convalescent COVID-19. This chain uses TRBV5-1 with TRBJ2-3; D is unresolved. The sequenced sample was peripheral blood. CDR3 bases: TGCGCCAGCAGCTTGGTTTCGTCCGGCACAGATACGCAGTATTTT. The encoded protein is CASSLVSSGTDTQYF. Drawing the rest from reference TRBV5-1 and TRBJ2-3, the complete variable domain is KAGVTQTPRYLIKTRGQQVTLSCSPISGHRSVSWYQQTPGQGLQFLFEYFSETQRNKGNFPGRFSGRQFSNSRSEMNVSTLELGDSALYLCASSLVSSGTDTQYFGPGTRLTVL.